The clone carrying this T cell receptor beta chain appeared once. These data are taken from a study of beta chain features in type 1 diabetes. Germline V gene data show CDR1 as SGHRS and CDR2 as YFSETQ. CDR3 length: 14 amino acids. V lost 1 base and J 6 bases, leaving 8 bases between the germline ends. Every bit of the isolated RNA underwent reverse transcription, so sequencing read expressed TCRB transcripts. The method was immunoSEQ multiplex PCR; TCRdb's version includes in-frame clones alone and lacks a portion of them. The repertoire consists of roughly 300,000 clones, with about 15% occurring once and the leading ten covering approximately 6.7%.

The sample comprised central memory CD4+ T cells from blood. This TCR was recovered from a young man in good health. The chain has TRBV5-1 and TRBJ1-6, with D unclear. The CDR3 reads CASSLLQTNSPLHF. CDR3 nucleotide sequence: TGCGCCAGCAGCTTGCTACAAACTAATTCACCCCTCCACTTT.